Following are 19 T cell receptor beta chains from one sample sequenced in a study of shared clonotypes between healthy human individuals. TCRdb's copy holds only in-frame clones and misses some; the assay was immunoSEQ multiplex PCR. The sample yields some 2.1 million clones, around 95% seen once. Only CD45RO-negative cells positively selected for CCR7 counted as naive CD8 cells, so terminally differentiated effector memory CD45RA+ cells were excluded. The specimen sequenced was naive CD8+ T cells from PBMCs. The receptors shown here come from a man aged 18 to 30 in good health. Some clones in this sample may be carry-over from other donors' samples.

J is TRBJ2-3 and V is TRBV4-2; 15 bases line up with TRBD2. CDR3 size: 20 residues. Germline CDR1 reads LGHNA; CDR2 reads YNFKEQ. V lost 4 bases to trimming and J lost 4 bases; unmatched junction nucleotides: 15. CDR3 region: CASSPLHGLAGGPGSDTQYF. CDR3 DNA: TGTGCCAGCAGCCCACTCCACGGACTAGCGGGAGGGCCGGGATCAGATACGCAGTATTTT.

This rearrangement joins TRBV15 to TRBJ2-1; 8 bases match TRBD2. V trimming: 1 base; J trimming: 7 bases; junction bases outside the gene matches: 6. The germline CDR1 and CDR2 sequences are LNHNV and YYDKDF (reference sequence). The CDR3 covers 15 residues. This CDR3 reads CATSRGSGSENEQFF. The CDR3 coding sequence is TGTGCCACCAGCAGAGGGAGCGGGAGTGAAAATGAGCAGTTCTTC.

A note on this clone: Other DNA sequences in the sample encode the same CDR3. The chain joins TRBV28 to TRBJ1-1, with D possibly matching TRBD1 (5 bases). V shed 2 bases and J shed 3 bases, with 10 bases lying between them. The germline gives CDR1 MDHEN, CDR2 SYDVKM. This CDR3 is built from 14 residues. This chain's CDR3 is CASSLRGLDTEAFF. The DNA of the CDR3 is TGTGCCAGCAGTTTACGGGGGTTGGACACTGAAGCTTTCTTT.

The chain combines TRBV9 with TRBJ2-1; 15 bases are shared with TRBD2. This CDR3 has 16 amino acids. Per germline, CDR1 SGDLS and CDR2 YYNGEE. The V segment lost 3 bases and the J segment 6 bases; nucleotides outside the gene matches: 4. CDR3 bases: TGTGCCAGCAGCGGGACTAGCGGGAGGGCCCTCAATGAGCAGTTCTTC. This gives the protein CASSGTSGRALNEQFF.

To note about this clone: The sample holds other DNA sequences that translate to the same CDR3. This chain uses TRBV13 with TRBJ1-1, with D possibly TRBD1 on 5 matching bases. The CDR3 has 16 amino acids. Trimming pared 7 bases from V and 0 bases from J, leaving 18 bases between. Germline V gene lookup returns CDR1 PRHDT and CDR2 FYEKMQ (reference sequence). The CDR3 is CASILPPGRLNTEAFF. Written as DNA, the CDR3 is TGTGCCAGCATCCTGCCACCGGGACGACTGAACACTGAAGCTTTCTTT.

The rearrangement joins TRBV19 to TRBJ1-3, with a possible D match to TRBD1 (5 bases). V was cut by 0 bases and J by 0 bases, with 6 bases left in between. From germline, CDR1 is LNHDA and CDR2 SQIVND (reference sequence). The CDR3 spans 15 residues. The CDR3 DNA is TGTGCCAGTAGTATAGACGGGACCTCTGGAAACACCATATATTTT. This codes for CASSIDGTSGNTIYF.

In DNA form, the CDR3 reads TGTGCCTGGAGATTAGACAGGGGAGACACTGAAGCTTTCTTT. Translated, it gives CAWRLDRGDTEAFF. V usage is TRBV30 and J usage is TRBJ1-1; TRBD1 matches at 8 bases. This CDR3 has 14 residues. Germline V gives CDR1 GTSNPN, CDR2 SVGIG (reference sequence). V lost 3 bases, J lost 3 bases, and 6 bases stayed unmatched.

This clone was seen just once. V usage is TRBV11-2 and J usage is TRBJ2-5, with D perhaps TRBD2 (5 bases). The CDR3 covers 13 residues. The germline CDR1 and CDR2 sequences are SGHAT and FQNNGV. Trimming removed 7 bases from V and 5 bases from J, with 14 bases in between. DNA for the CDR3: TGTGCCAGCATCCTCTCAACGGGGGAGACCCAGTACTTC. It specifies CASILSTGETQYF. Looking up the rest from reference TRBV11-2 and TRBJ2-5 gives the full variable domain: EAGVAQSPRYKIIEKRQSVAFWCNPISGHATLYWYQQILGQGPKLLIQFQNNGVVDDSQLPKDRFSAERLKGVDSTLKIQPAKLEDSAVYLCASILSTGETQYFGPGTRLLVL.

The J gene is TRBJ1-1, the V gene TRBV6-5, with unresolved D. The CDR3 is 16 amino acids. V lost 0 bases to trimming and J lost 1 base, with 12 bases between them. Germline V gene sequence: CDR1 MNHEY, CDR2 SVGAGI. For the CDR3, the DNA is TGTGCCAGCAGTTACTCGAGGCGGCAGGAGAACACTGAAGCTTTCTTT. Translated, it gives CASSYSRRQENTEAFF.

This chain links TRBV28 with TRBJ2-1; D tentatively reads TRBD1 or TRBD2 (5 bases each). Germline-derived CDR1 and CDR2 are MDHEN and SYDVKM. Trimming removed 3 bases from V and 10 bases from J, with 13 bases in between. The length of the CDR3 is 13 residues. The CDR3 DNA sequence: TGTGCCAGCAGTTTTCGGGGCGTCGGGGAGCAGTTCTTC. This codes for CASSFRGVGEQFF.

The chain has TRBV19 and TRBJ2-7, with D maybe TRBD1 (7 bases). The CDR3 spans 13 residues. The ends were cut back, 6 bases at V and 2 bases at J, with 11 bases in the middle. Germline V lookup: CDR1 LNHDA, CDR2 SQIVND (reference sequence). The CDR3 protein is CASRDRTTYEQYF. Written as DNA, the CDR3 is TGTGCCAGTAGGGACAGGACTACCTACGAGCAGTACTTC.

Remarks on this clone: Other DNA sequences of this sample code for an identical CDR3. The chain has TRBV9 and TRBJ2-3; a possible D gene is TRBD1 (5 bases). Trimming pared 3 bases from V and 0 bases from J, leaving 8 bases between. Germline V gives CDR1 SGDLS, CDR2 YYNGEE. The CDR3 is 14 residues long. CDR3 sequence: CASSDPGSTDTQYF. CDR3 sequence (DNA): TGTGCCAGCAGCGACCCAGGGAGCACAGATACGCAGTATTTT. Supplemented by reference TRBV9 and TRBJ2-3, the full variable domain reads DSGVTQTPKHLITATGQRVTLRCSPRSGDLSVYWYQQSLDQGLQFLIQYYNGEERAKGNILERFSAQQFPDLHSELNLSSLELGDSALYFCASSDPGSTDTQYFGPGTRLTVL.

The J gene is TRBJ1-5, the V gene TRBV28; D call uncertain. Per germline, CDR1 MDHEN and CDR2 SYDVKM. The V and J ends lost 2 bases and 5 bases respectively, with 13 bases between them. The CDR3 runs to 15 residues. The CDR3 reads CASSLPASQYQPQHF. The CDR3 nucleotides read TGTGCCAGCAGTTTACCGGCCTCTCAATATCAGCCCCAGCATTTT.

This chain uses TRBV2 with TRBJ2-3; 8 positions agree with TRBD2. Germline V gives CDR1 SNHLY, CDR2 FYNNEI. Germline trimming cut 4 bases from V and 5 bases from J; bases unmatched to any gene: 11. The CDR3 contains 16 residues. The CDR3, as DNA: TGTGCCAGCAGTGCCCTATTGGCGGGAGGACAAGATACGCAGTATTTT. Translation: CASSALLAGGQDTQYF.

This clone is a singleton in its sample. This chain joins TRBV19 and TRBJ2-1; D perhaps matches TRBD2 (6 bases). The CDR3 length is 14 residues. V shed 5 bases and J shed 6 bases, with 14 bases lying between them. The V gene's germline CDR1 is LNHDA and CDR2 SQIVND (reference sequence). The CDR3 region has the DNA TGTGCCAGTAGTTGGAGGGGAGCTCCCAATGAGCAGTTCTTC. Its protein is CASSWRGAPNEQFF.

This clone has just a few counts. The identical CDR3 is also encoded by other nucleotide sequences in the sample. V usage is TRBV9 and J usage is TRBJ2-1; D is unresolved. V gave up 0 bases and J gave up 5 bases, with 3 bases separating them. Germline V CDR1 and CDR2: SGDLS, YYNGEE. The CDR3 totals 12 residues. CDR3 protein: CASSVDNNEQFF. CDR3 nucleotides: TGTGCCAGCAGCGTAGATAACAATGAGCAGTTCTTC. The whole variable domain, remainder taken from reference TRBV9 and TRBJ2-1, is DSGVTQTPKHLITATGQRVTLRCSPRSGDLSVYWYQQSLDQGLQFLIQYYNGEERAKGNILERFSAQQFPDLHSELNLSSLELGDSALYFCASSVDNNEQFFGPGTRLTVL.

This rearrangement joins TRBV5-5 to TRBJ2-7; D is uncertain. Germline assignment: CDR1 SGHKS and CDR2 YYEKEE (reference sequence). CDR3 length: 12 residues. Trimming removed 4 bases at V and 0 bases at J, with 5 bases between. The CDR3 coding sequence is TGTGCCAGCAGCCCCCGCTCCTACGAGCAGTACTTC. It specifies CASSPRSYEQYF.

The rearrangement joins TRBV11-2 to TRBJ2-1, with TRBD2 matching over 9 bases. The junction had 7 bases not matched to a gene; V was cut back by 3 bases and J by 4 bases. Germline loops: CDR1 SGHAT, CDR2 FQNNGV. The CDR3 contains 16 residues. The CDR3 protein is CASSLGREGRYNEQFF. In nucleotides, the CDR3 is TGTGCCAGCAGCTTGGGGCGGGAGGGCCGGTACAATGAGCAGTTCTTC.

The genes are TRBV7-9 and TRBJ2-3; D gene uncertain. This CDR3 contains 12 residues. V lost 4 bases and J lost 4, with 6 bases in between. The germline gives CDR1 SEHNR, CDR2 FQNEAQ (reference sequence). The CDR3: CASSSPADTQYF. In nucleotides, the CDR3 is TGTGCCAGCAGCTCTCCAGCAGATACGCAGTATTTT.